A single sample is the source of the 18 T cell receptor beta chains below, sequenced in a study of CD8+ T cells in alopecia areata. In each case, RNA was isolated and then reverse transcribed into cDNA as the sequencing template. Clones were read by immunoSEQ multiplex PCR, and TCRdb kept only the in-frame ones, dropping some. Here the sample spans about 160,000 clones, 87% being singletons. The specimen comprised CD8+ T cells sorted from blood, sampled at week 0. The receptor source for this set is a human donor with alopecia areata.

CDR3 sequence (DNA): TGTGCCAGCAGCCCCCAGACTAGCGGGAGGACCTACGAGCAGTACTTC. Protein sequence: CASSPQTSGRTYEQYF. V and J are TRBV7-9 and TRBJ2-7; 13 bases align to TRBD2. J was trimmed by 2 bases and V by 5 bases; bases with no gene match: 6. The CDR3 covers 16 residues. From germline, CDR1 is SEHNR and CDR2 FQNEAQ (reference sequence).

V gene TRBV29-1 combines with J gene TRBJ2-7, with 10 nucleotides matching TRBD2. The CDR3 is 17 amino acids. Germline CDR1 SQVTM, CDR2 ANQGSEA. V dropped 3 bases and J dropped 4; count of bases not matched to a gene: 15. This CDR3 reads CSVEERGGSLAVYEQYF. DNA for the CDR3: TGCAGCGTTGAGGAGCGGGGGGGCTCTTTAGCCGTTTACGAGCAGTACTTC.

This chain connects TRBV29-1 to TRBJ2-1, with unresolved D. Trimming removed 0 bases at V and 8 bases at J, with 5 bases between. This CDR3 has 11 amino acids. Germline V gives CDR1 SQVTM, CDR2 ANQGSEA. CDR3 DNA: TGCAGCGTTGAAGATTCTTATGAGCAGTTCTTC. Translation gives CSVEDSYEQFF.

The chain carries TRBV9 and TRBJ2-5; D tentatively fits TRBD1 or TRBD2 (5 bases each). This CDR3 has 16 amino acids. CDR1 and CDR2 (germline): SGDLS, YYNGEE. V was trimmed by 0 bases and J by 0 bases, leaving 12 bases between them. This chain's CDR3 is CASSVGPGSYQETQYF. In nucleotides, the CDR3 is TGTGCCAGCAGCGTAGGGCCAGGGAGTTACCAAGAGACCCAGTACTTC.

V gene TRBV30 combines with J gene TRBJ2-7; TRBD2 is a possible D gene (6 bases). The CDR3 runs to 12 residues. Trimming removed 7 bases from V and 3 bases from J, with 13 bases in between. Germline V gene sequence: CDR1 GTSNPN, CDR2 SVGIG (reference sequence). The CDR3 region has the DNA TGTGCCTTTGCGGGACTCCGCTACGAGCAGTACTTC. It codes for CAFAGLRYEQYF.

This clone has a handful of counts. Sequence at one end of the junction differs from germline and may be a read error. The CDR3 reads CASRARLESSNQPQHF. The CDR3 coding sequence is TGTGCAAGTAGGGCCCGGTTGGAGAGTAGCAATCAGCCCCAGCATTTT. This chain connects TRBV19 to TRBJ1-5; no clear D. The CDR3 runs 16 residues. Germline V gene sequence: CDR1 LNHDA, CDR2 SQIVND (reference sequence).

The gene calls are TRBV4-1 and TRBJ2-6; D is undetermined. The CDR3 covers 15 residues. CDR1 MGHRA and CDR2 YSYEKL come from the germline V gene. V was shortened by 5 bases and J by 0 bases, with 8 bases between the two germline ends. For the CDR3, the DNA is TGCGCCAGCAGCTATACAGACTCTGGGGCCAACGTCCTGACTTTC. Its protein is CASSYTDSGANVLTF.

This chain connects TRBV10-1 to TRBJ2-7, with a possible D match to TRBD2 (5 bases). This CDR3 is 15 amino acids long. Between the trimmed V and J ends, which lost 3 bases and 2 bases, there was a span of 14 bases. The germline V gene encodes CDR1 WNHNN and CDR2 SYGVQD (reference sequence). CDR3 sequence: CASSDQRSRAYEQYF. Here the CDR3 DNA reads TGCGCCAGCAGTGATCAGCGGTCGAGGGCCTACGAGCAGTACTTC.

The V gene is TRBV29-1, the J gene TRBJ2-1; D is possibly TRBD2 (6 bases). The CDR3 covers 15 residues. V dropped 1 base and J dropped 2 bases, with 12 bases sitting between them. The V gene's germline CDR1 is SQVTM and CDR2 ANQGSEA. The CDR3 sequence is CSVEGPGGAYNEQFF. The CDR3 nucleotides read TGCAGCGTTGAAGGGCCTGGAGGGGCCTACAATGAGCAGTTCTTC.

DNA of the CDR3: TGCGCCAGCCCCGCCCAAGGACCGTCTGGAAACACCATATATTTT. Its protein product is CASPAQGPSGNTIYF. The chain joins TRBV10-1 to TRBJ1-3; the D is unclear. From germline, CDR1 is WNHNN and CDR2 SYGVQD (reference sequence). The CDR3 is 15 residues long. The germline V and J ends were trimmed by 8 bases and 1 base, with 15 bases remaining between them.

This clone was found a few times. V is TRBV29-1 and J is TRBJ2-1, with 8 bases fitting TRBD1. The CDR3 spans 14 residues. V trimming: 6 bases; J trimming: 5 bases; junction bases outside the gene matches: 9. The germline CDR1 and CDR2 sequences are SQVTM and ANQGSEA. CDR3 bases: TGCAGCGTACTCCTGGGACAGGCTAACAATGAGCAGTTCTTC. Its protein product is CSVLLGQANNEQFF.

The V and J genes are TRBV6-5 and TRBJ2-1; D remains ambiguous. CDR1 MNHEY and CDR2 SVGAGI come from the germline V gene. V lost 0 bases and J lost 4, with 1 base in between. This CDR3 has 12 residues. The CDR3 sequence: CASSYSYNEQFF. The CDR3 nucleotides are TGTGCCAGCAGTTACTCATACAATGAGCAGTTCTTC.

This clone was seen only once. V gene TRBV7-9 combines with J gene TRBJ1-1; possibly TRBD1 for D (5 bases). The germline gives CDR1 SEHNR, CDR2 FQNEAQ (reference sequence). The CDR3 totals 12 residues. V shed 6 bases and J shed 6 bases, with 11 bases lying between them. CDR3 sequence reads: CASRYSGAEAFF. Written as DNA, the CDR3 is TGTGCCAGCAGATACTCGGGGGCTGAAGCTTTCTTT.

V gene TRBV7-7 combines with J gene TRBJ1-5; D unclear. The CDR3 has 13 amino acids. Trimming shortened V by 0 bases and J by 4 bases, and 4 bases separated the two germline ends. Germline lookup yields CDR1 SSHAT and CDR2 FNYEAQ (reference sequence). CDR3 sequence: CASSLAPNQPQHF. The CDR3 DNA reads as TGTGCCAGCAGCTTAGCGCCAAATCAGCCCCAGCATTTT.

This clone was seen only once. The genes are TRBV5-1 and TRBJ1-5; TRBD1 aligns across 7 bases. The germline V gene has CDR1 SGHRS and CDR2 YFSETQ. This CDR3 has 15 amino acids. Trimming at V came to 2 bases and at J to 1 base, leaving 3 bases not matched to a gene. CDR3 protein: CASSFTGASNQPQHF. CDR3 in DNA: TGCGCCAGCAGCTTTACAGGGGCCAGCAATCAGCCCCAGCATTTT.

In this sample, this clone turned up once. J is TRBJ1-1 and V is TRBV7-6, with D hard to call. CDR3 length equals 15 residues. The V end was cut by 1 base, the J end by 1 base, with 10 bases between. Germline loops: CDR1 SGHVS, CDR2 FNYEAQ. CDR3: CASSLVVPSNTEAFF. CDR3 DNA sequence: TGTGCCAGCAGCTTAGTGGTCCCTTCGAACACTGAAGCTTTCTTT. Filled out from reference TRBV7-6 and TRBJ1-1, the complete variable domain reads GAGVSQSPRYKVTKRGQDVALRCDPISGHVSLYWYRQALGQGPEFLTYFNYEAQQDKSGLPNDRFSAERPEGSISTLTIQRTEQRDSAMYRCASSLVVPSNTEAFFGQGTRLTVV.

The chain links TRBV6-6 to TRBJ2-1, with 11 nucleotides matching TRBD2. CDR3 size: 15 residues. The V and J ends lost 6 bases and 4 bases, in that order; junction bases with no gene match: 5. Looked up from germline, CDR1 is MNHNY and CDR2 is SVGAGI (reference sequence). The CDR3 loop is CASSSTSGNYNEQFF. The DNA of the CDR3 is TGTGCCAGCAGCTCGACTAGCGGGAATTACAATGAGCAGTTCTTC.

The chain employs TRBV4-1 and TRBJ1-1, with D possibly being TRBD1 (5 bases). Germline V gene lookup returns CDR1 MGHRA and CDR2 YSYEKL. Trimming removed 4 bases from V and 5 bases from J, with 14 bases in between. The CDR3 length is 14 residues. The CDR3 DNA sequence: TGCGCCAGCAGCCGGAATCAGGGTGGGACTGAAGCTTTCTTT. Translation: CASSRNQGGTEAFF.